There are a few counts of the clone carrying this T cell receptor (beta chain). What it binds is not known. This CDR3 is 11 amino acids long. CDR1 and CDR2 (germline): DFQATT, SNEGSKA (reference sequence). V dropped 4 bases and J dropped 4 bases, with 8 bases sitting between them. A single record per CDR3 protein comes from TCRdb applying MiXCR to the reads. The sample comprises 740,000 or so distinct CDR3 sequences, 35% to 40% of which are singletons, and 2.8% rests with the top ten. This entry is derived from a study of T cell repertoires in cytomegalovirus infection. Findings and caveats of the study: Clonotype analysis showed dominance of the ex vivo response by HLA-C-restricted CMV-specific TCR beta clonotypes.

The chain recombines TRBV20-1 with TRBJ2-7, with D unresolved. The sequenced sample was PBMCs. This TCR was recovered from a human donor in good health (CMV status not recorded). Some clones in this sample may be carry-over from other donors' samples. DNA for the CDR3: TGCAGTGCTACCCAAGGTTACGAGCAGTACTTC. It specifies CSATQGYEQYF.